These 17 T cell receptor beta chains came from one sample sequenced in a study of blood T cell repertoires in COVID-19 (dated by TCRdb to between 2020 and 2021). The method behind the library was the immunoSEQ multiplex PCR assay. This immuneACCESS table, as held by TCRdb, lists in-frame sequences with V and J called but not all clones. Of the missing ones, under half trace to an unresolved V gene in checked studies; the others have no known cause. In all, the sample holds around 100,000 clones, and 70% to 90% of those were seen once. The ten largest clonotypes hold approximately 2% of the sample. Material: peripheral blood. These receptors came from a man in his fifties with active COVID-19.

The V gene is TRBV10-3, the J gene TRBJ2-7; 8 bases agree with TRBD2. V shed 10 bases and J 8 bases; nucleotides not matched to a gene: 7. The germline V gene encodes CDR1 ENHRY and CDR2 SYGVKD. The CDR3 is 11 residues long. The CDR3 loop is CATGGDEKQYF. The CDR3 DNA sequence: TGTGCCACGGGGGGGGACGAGAAGCAGTACTTC.

This sequence joins TRBV6-6 and TRBJ2-5, with a possible D match to TRBD1 (8 bases). Germline values: CDR1 MNHNY, CDR2 SVGAGI (reference sequence). The length of the CDR3 is 14 residues. V was shortened by 6 bases and J by 5 bases, with 16 bases between the two germline ends. In nucleotides, the CDR3 is TGTGCCAGCAGCTTCGACAGGGGAGGGGAGACCCAGTACTTC. Residues: CASSFDRGGETQYF.

This sequence joins TRBV2 and TRBJ1-6; D is undetermined. In germline, CDR1 is SNHLY, CDR2 FYNNEI. The CDR3 is 15 amino acids. V was shortened by 7 bases and J by 4 bases, with 14 bases between the two germline ends. The CDR3 DNA reads as TGTGCCAGCATTGAGACTCGCTCTTATAATTCACCCCTCCACTTT. Protein sequence: CASIETRSYNSPLHF.

The chain links TRBV9 to TRBJ2-1; the match to TRBD2 covers 7 bases. The junction had 8 bases not matched to a gene; V was cut back by 1 base and J by 4 bases. From germline, CDR1 is SGDLS and CDR2 YYNGEE. The CDR3 is 16 amino acids. CDR3 sequence: CASSVSAGEFYNEQFF. CDR3 in DNA: TGTGCCAGCAGCGTATCGGCGGGGGAGTTTTACAATGAGCAGTTCTTC.

J is TRBJ1-2 and V is TRBV14; unclear D gene. Germline CDR1 SGHDN, CDR2 FVKESK. The CDR3 totals 14 residues. The germline V and J ends were trimmed by 0 bases and 7 bases, with 12 bases remaining between them. The CDR3 nucleotides are TGTGCCAGCAGCCAAGAAAGGCGATCGGGTGGCTACACCTTC. Its translation: CASSQERRSGGYTF.

This clone was counted a few times. This rearrangement joins TRBV15 to TRBJ1-1; maybe TRBD1 (6 bases). CDR1 and CDR2 from the germline V gene are LNHNV and YYDKDF (reference sequence). The CDR3 has 13 residues. Trimming stripped 3 bases from V and 6 bases from J, with 11 bases between. CDR3 coding DNA: TGTGCCACCAGCAGTACAGGGATTGCTGAAGCTTTCTTT. It translates to CATSSTGIAEAFF. Full variable domain (outside the CDR3, taken from reference TRBV15 and TRBJ1-1): DAMVIQNPRYQVTQFGKPVTLSCSQTLNHNVMYWYQQKSSQAPKLLFHYYDKDFNNEADTPDNFQSRRPNTSFCFLDIRSPGLGDTAMYLCATSSTGIAEAFFGQGTRLTVV.

The chain links TRBV5-5 to TRBJ2-3; weak D call: TRBD1 (8 bases). This CDR3 comprises 14 residues. The germline V and J ends were trimmed by 4 bases and 3 bases, with 12 bases remaining between them. Germline V CDR1 and CDR2: SGHKS, YYEKEE (reference sequence). The CDR3 is CASSAQGGTDTQYF. CDR3 sequence (DNA): TGTGCCAGCAGCGCACAGGGGGGGACAGATACGCAGTATTTT.

The CDR3 protein is CASSLRGGPARTQYF. For the CDR3, the DNA is TGTGCCAGCAGCTTGCGCGGGGGGCCTGCCCGAACGCAGTATTTT. The chain links TRBV5-4 to TRBJ2-3; 8 nucleotides align to TRBD2. Trimming cost V 1 base and J 9 bases; bases outside gene matches: 10. Germline V gives CDR1 SGHNT, CDR2 YYREEE (reference sequence). The CDR3 is made up of 15 amino acids.

The chain joins TRBV7-2 to TRBJ1-2; 10 bases match TRBD1. This CDR3 comprises 17 residues. The ends lost 5 bases at V and 4 bases at J; junction bases unmatched: 13. Germline CDR1 reads SGHTA; CDR2 reads FQGNSA. This chain's CDR3 is CASSIGGQGISSYGYTF. The CDR3 DNA reads as TGTGCCAGCAGCATCGGGGGACAGGGGATAAGTAGCTATGGCTACACCTTC. The whole variable domain, remainder taken from reference TRBV7-2 and TRBJ1-2, is GAGVSQSPSNKVTEKGKDVELRCDPISGHTALYWYRQSLGQGLEFLIYFQGNSAPDKSGLPSDRFSAERTGGSVSTLTIQRTQQEDSAVYLCASSIGGQGISSYGYTFGSGTRLTVV.

The chain employs TRBV2 and TRBJ2-7; D is possibly TRBD1 (7 bases). Germline lookup yields CDR1 SNHLY and CDR2 FYNNEI. The V gene lost 8 bases and the J gene lost 7 bases, with 18 bases spanning the gap. The CDR3 sequence is 13 residues long. CDR3 bases: TGTGCCAGCTCCTTGGACAGGAGGGAAGAGCAGTACTTC. Its translation is CASSLDRREEQYF.

The J gene is TRBJ2-1, the V gene TRBV5-8; D is perhaps TRBD1 (6 bases). CDR1 and CDR2 (germline): SGHTS, YDEGEE. V was shortened by 6 bases and J by 5 bases, with 15 bases between the two germline ends. The CDR3 length is 14 residues. The CDR3: CASTGRDNHNEQFF. CDR3 sequence (DNA): TGTGCCAGCACCGGCAGGGACAACCACAATGAGCAGTTCTTC.

This chain uses TRBV18 with TRBJ2-2, with 7 bases lining up with TRBD1. Trimming at V came to 1 base and at J to 4 bases, leaving 6 bases not matched to a gene. The germline CDR1 and CDR2 sequences are KGHSH and LQKENI. The CDR3 covers 16 residues. The CDR3 nucleotides read TGTGCCAGCTCACCACAGAGGGGGCGGATCACCGGGGAGCTGTTTTTT. Translating gives CASSPQRGRITGELFF.

The chain links TRBV19 to TRBJ1-1, with 10 bases identical to TRBD1. Trimming cost V 10 bases and J 4 bases; bases outside gene matches: 6. The CDR3 has 13 residues. Germline V gives CDR1 LNHDA, CDR2 SQIVND (reference sequence). In DNA, the CDR3 is TGTGCCACCACCCGGGACAGGGGCACTGAAGCTTTCTTT. Translation gives CATTRDRGTEAFF.

The sample holds one count of this clone. The gene calls are TRBV5-1 and TRBJ2-5, with 8 bases aligning to TRBD1. Looked up from germline, CDR1 is SGHRS and CDR2 is YFSETQ. This CDR3 is built from 16 residues. V was clipped by 0 bases and J by 5 bases; unmatched bases: 9. This CDR3 reads CASSLAPAGGGETQYF. The CDR3 region has the DNA TGCGCCAGCAGCTTGGCCCCGGCAGGGGGCGGGGAGACCCAGTACTTC.

The V gene is TRBV29-1, the J gene TRBJ2-2; TRBD1 is a possible D gene (6 bases). The V end lost 6 bases, the J end lost 5 bases, and 19 bases lay between the germline ends. The CDR3 has 15 amino acids. Germline V gene lookup returns CDR1 SQVTM and CDR2 ANQGSEA. The CDR3 DNA reads TGCAGCGTCGGATATAGGACAGCCGGGACCGGGGAGCTGTTTTTT. Its translation is CSVGYRTAGTGELFF.

The V and J genes are TRBV6-5 and TRBJ1-4; weak D call: TRBD1 (5 bases). This CDR3 contains 14 residues. Trimming removed 4 bases from V and 0 bases from J, with 6 bases in between. The V gene's germline CDR1 is MNHEY and CDR2 SVGAGI. CDR3 DNA sequence: TGTGCCAGCAGTTCGACAGCAACTAATGAAAAACTGTTTTTT. Its translation: CASSSTATNEKLFF.

The chain recombines TRBV5-1 with TRBJ2-7; the match to TRBD1 covers 9 bases. CDR1 and CDR2 (germline): SGHRS, YFSETQ. The CDR3 runs 14 residues. V lost 5 bases to trimming and J lost 6 bases; unmatched junction nucleotides: 9. Here the CDR3 DNA reads TGCGCCAGCAGGGTCCGGGACAGGGACGGCGAGCAGTACTTC. Translating it yields CASRVRDRDGEQYF.